The sequence of this T cell receptor (beta chain) was determined in a study of vaccination and CD4 T cells after COVID-19. About the research overall: Cultures designated as controls were supplied with a CEFX pool, an HIV-1 Nef pool, or no peptide. Study observations and caveats: The study found median SARS-CoV-2-reactive clonotypes rising from approximately 21 to 38, not significantly.

This CDR3 has 14 residues. V gave up 7 bases and J gave up 4 bases, with 15 bases separating them. Germline CDR1 and CDR2: MNHEY and SMNVEV (reference sequence). Treatment of the sample: roughly 10-day PBMC culture with coronavirus spike peptide pools or control peptides (ViraFEST assay). PBMC cultures, at 1.5 million to 2.5 million cells per well, received 8.5 to 10 IU/ml IL-2 and around 11 ug/ml peptide pools. Note on this clonotype: Its antigen is unknown.

Researchers used the Oncomine TCR Beta short-read assay to sequence DNA from cultured CD4+ T cells. TCRdb reprocessed the PCR reads with MiXCR, giving one entry per CDR3 protein. The sample contains about 17,000 distinct CDR3 sequences, 60% to 80% of which appear only once. The chain recombines TRBV27 with TRBJ2-3, with D perhaps matching TRBD2 (6 bases). Sequencing was performed on CD4+ T cells from blood, cultured in vitro. The TCR originated in a human donor who had recovered from COVID-19. The CDR3 coding sequence is TGTGCCAGCACTCAAGGAGGGCGGGCAGATACGCAGTATTTT. It translates to CASTQGGRADTQYF.